Listed here are 27 T cell receptor beta chains from one sample, sequenced in a study of blood T cell repertoires in COVID-19. The repertoire was sequenced with immunoSEQ multiplex PCR; TCRdb's copy has only in-frame clones and lacks some. The table lists fewer than 60,000 clones, roughly 90% of them singletons. Sequencing used peripheral blood. Receptors were obtained from an elderly man with active or convalescent COVID-19.

The rearrangement links TRBV30 to TRBJ2-3, with a tentative D call TRBD2 (5 bases). Trimming took 1 base from V and 6 from J, leaving 5 bases between them. Germline V gene sequence: CDR1 GTSNPN, CDR2 SVGIG (reference sequence). The CDR3 covers 11 residues. The DNA of the CDR3 is TGTGCCTGGAGTGGGAGGGATACGCAGTATTTT. It specifies CAWSGRDTQYF. Together with reference TRBV30 and TRBJ2-3, the CDR3 gives the full variable domain: SQTIHQWPATLVQPVGSPLSLECTVEGTSNPNLYWYRQAAGRGLQLLFYSVGIGQISSEVPQNLSASRPQDRQFILSSKKLLLSDSGFYLCAWSGRDTQYFGPGTRLTVL.

The chain employs TRBV5-1 and TRBJ1-4; D perhaps matches TRBD1 (6 bases). Per germline, CDR1 SGHRS and CDR2 YFSETQ. V gave up 0 bases and J gave up 7 bases, with 10 bases separating them. The CDR3 length is 14 residues. In DNA, the CDR3 is TGCGCCAGCAGCTTGGAGGGACACGGTGAAAAACTGTTTTTT. It translates to CASSLEGHGEKLFF.

The chain uses TRBV6-1 and TRBJ2-5; TRBD2 aligns across 10 bases. Germline V gene lookup returns CDR1 MNHNS and CDR2 SASEGT. V gave up 3 bases and J gave up 5 bases; unmatched junction bases: 12. The CDR3 loop spans 17 amino acids. Here the CDR3 reads CASSEEGSGGAWETQYF. The CDR3 bases are TGTGCCAGCAGTGAGGAGGGGAGCGGGGGGGCGTGGGAGACCCAGTACTTC.

The chain carries TRBV19 and TRBJ1-2; 9 nucleotides agree with TRBD1. The V gene end was trimmed by 4 bases and the J gene end by 3 bases; junction bases not matched to a gene: 9. The length of the CDR3 is 16 residues. CDR1 and CDR2 from the germline V gene are LNHDA and SQIVND (reference sequence). This CDR3 is CASSTITGGEDYGYTF. The CDR3 nucleotides are TGTGCCAGTAGTACAATTACAGGGGGCGAGGACTATGGCTACACCTTC. The variable domain in full, completed from reference TRBV19 and TRBJ1-2, reads DGGITQSPKYLFRKEGQNVTLSCEQNLNHDAMYWYRQDPGQGLRLIYYSQIVNDFQKGDIAEGYSVSREKKESFPLTVTSAQKNPTAFYLCASSTITGGEDYGYTFGSGTRLTVV.

This rearrangement joins TRBV19 to TRBJ2-3, with a tentative D call TRBD2 (6 bases). The CDR3 extends over 17 amino acids. From germline, CDR1 is LNHDA and CDR2 SQIVND (reference sequence). Trimming cost V 1 base and J 3 bases, with 17 bases left between them. CDR3 region: CASSIGRGLGETDTQYF. CDR3 bases: TGTGCCAGTAGTATAGGAAGGGGACTCGGGGAGACAGATACGCAGTATTTT.

J is TRBJ2-3 and V is TRBV7-3, with 14 positions matching TRBD2. This CDR3 has 16 residues. V dropped 5 bases and J dropped 3; count of bases not matched to a gene: 4. CDR1 and CDR2 (germline): SGHTA, FQGTGA. CDR3: CASSRLAGGRTDTQYF. CDR3 DNA sequence: TGTGCCAGCAGCAGACTAGCGGGGGGGCGAACAGATACGCAGTATTTT.

This clone was detected once. The chain couples TRBV7-3 to TRBJ2-3; 8 bases align to TRBD2. Unmatched junction bases numbered 5, after V lost 2 bases and J lost 4 bases. This CDR3 spans 15 amino acids. Germline CDR1 SGHTA, CDR2 FQGTGA. The CDR3 region has the DNA TGTGCCAGCAGCTTATCGGGGGGGCCCCCAGATACGCAGTATTTT. It specifies CASSLSGGPPDTQYF. The full variable domain, with the rest looked up from reference TRBV7-3 and TRBJ2-3, is GAGVSQTPSNKVTEKGKYVELRCDPISGHTALYWYRQSLGQGPEFLIYFQGTGAADDSGLPNDRFFAVRPEGSVSTLKIQRTERGDSAVYLCASSLSGGPPDTQYFGPGTRLTVL.

The chain has TRBV4-3 and TRBJ1-2; D ambiguous. Trimming took 1 base from V and 6 from J, leaving 9 bases between them. The CDR3 contains 13 residues. Germline V CDR1 and CDR2: LGHNA, YSLEER. This CDR3 reads CASSQGYSHGYTF. The CDR3 region has the DNA TGCGCCAGCAGCCAAGGCTACTCCCATGGCTACACCTTC.

The V and J genes are TRBV7-9 and TRBJ2-1; maybe TRBD2 (5 bases). V dropped 0 bases and J dropped 16 bases, with 16 bases sitting between them. The CDR3 runs 13 residues. Germline CDR1 reads SEHNR; CDR2 reads FQNEAQ (reference sequence). The CDR3 DNA reads as TGTGCCAGCAGCTTAGCGGGAGCCGGGGTGGGATTCTTC. It yields the protein CASSLAGAGVGFF.

The chain combines TRBV18 with TRBJ1-6; D is perhaps TRBD1 (6 bases). CDR1 and CDR2 (germline): KGHSH, LQKENI. This CDR3 comprises 14 residues. With 4 bases removed from V and 10 bases from J, the gap between germline ends came to 14 bases. Here the CDR3 reads CASSQRQDQSPLHF. The CDR3 DNA reads TGTGCCAGCTCACAAAGACAGGATCAGTCACCCCTCCACTTT.

The chain is built from TRBV6-2 or TRBV6-3 and TRBJ1-5, with a weak D call TRBD1 (5 bases). The V gene's germline CDR1 is MNHEY and CDR2 SVGEGT. This CDR3 has 15 residues. Trimming cost V 3 bases and J 2 bases, with 11 bases left between them. In nucleotides, the CDR3 is TGTGCCAGCAGTTATGGGGGGATGGGCAATCAGCCCCAGCATTTT. The encoded protein is CASSYGGMGNQPQHF.

Only one count was recorded for this clone. The CDR3 here is CASSLAHRTNYGYTF. CDR3 DNA sequence: TGTGCCAGCAGCTTAGCTCACAGGACTAACTATGGCTACACCTTC. The J gene is TRBJ1-2, the V gene TRBV7-2; D is perhaps TRBD1 (5 bases). The CDR3 covers 15 residues. V lost 0 bases to trimming and J lost 0 bases, with 8 bases between them. Germline CDR1 and CDR2: SGHTA and FQGNSA.

A word on this clone: The same CDR3 also results from other DNA sequences found in this sample. The chain combines TRBV12-3 or TRBV12-4 with TRBJ2-7; 8 bases fit TRBD1. V shed 3 bases and J 3 bases; nucleotides not matched to a gene: 1. The length of the CDR3 is 13 residues. CDR3 DNA: TGTGCCAGCAGTTTTGGACAGGGCTACGAGCAGTACTTC. Protein product: CASSFGQGYEQYF.

Only one count was recorded for this clone. The chain carries TRBV11-2 and TRBJ2-7; a weak D match, TRBD1 (6 bases). Germline CDR1 and CDR2: SGHAT and FQNNGV. The CDR3 totals 15 residues. Trimming removed 3 bases at V and 3 bases at J, with 15 bases between. CDR3 residues: CASSFRGQLGYEQYF. CDR3 bases: TGTGCCAGCAGCTTCCGGGGACAACTGGGCTACGAGCAGTACTTC.

This chain connects TRBV2 to TRBJ1-3, with a tentative D call TRBD1 (6 bases). The CDR3 covers 16 residues. Per the germline V gene, CDR1 is SNHLY and CDR2 is FYNNEI. The ends were cut back, 4 bases at V and 0 bases at J, with 13 bases in the middle. This CDR3 is CASSVYRDLSGNTIYF. CDR3 bases: TGTGCCAGCAGTGTTTACAGGGACCTCTCTGGAAACACCATATATTTT.

The chain carries TRBV7-2 and TRBJ2-1; unclear D gene. The V end lost 5 bases, the J end lost 5 bases, and 10 bases lay between the germline ends. Germline loops: CDR1 SGHTA, CDR2 FQGNSA. The CDR3 has 13 amino acids. The CDR3 DNA reads as TGTGCCAGCAGCCCCCCACAGAACAATGAGCAGTTCTTC. This codes for CASSPPQNNEQFF.

In this sample, this clone turned up once. The chain is built from TRBV29-1 and TRBJ1-1; D gene unclear. With 5 bases removed from V and 3 bases from J, the gap between germline ends came to 7 bases. The CDR3 totals 11 residues. Germline CDR1 SQVTM, CDR2 ANQGSEA. The CDR3 reads CSVTVYTEAFF. CDR3 coding DNA: TGCAGCGTTACAGTTTACACTGAAGCTTTCTTT.

In its sample, this clone was seen a few times. The chain is built from TRBV5-1 and TRBJ1-5; TRBD1 aligns across 10 bases. The CDR3 is 15 amino acids. After removal of 3 bases from V and 0 bases from J, the junction contained 0 bases not matched to a gene. Germline V gene lookup returns CDR1 SGHRS and CDR2 YFSETQ. DNA for the CDR3: TGCGCCAGCAGCTGGACAGGGGGTAGCAATCAGCCCCAGCATTTT. Translated: CASSWTGGSNQPQHF.

The rearrangement joins TRBV4-1 to TRBJ2-1, with 9 nucleotides matching TRBD2. This CDR3 comprises 15 residues. The J segment lost 5 bases and the V segment lost 3 bases, leaving 5 bases of the junction unmatched. Per germline, CDR1 MGHRA and CDR2 YSYEKL. DNA for the CDR3: TGCGCCAGCAGCCAGGCGGGGGGGCTTCACAATGAGCAGTTCTTC. It specifies CASSQAGGLHNEQFF.

V gene TRBV4-3 combines with J gene TRBJ2-1, with D possibly matching TRBD2 (6 bases). V dropped 0 bases and J dropped 0 bases, with 9 bases sitting between them. The length of the CDR3 is 16 residues. The germline V gene has CDR1 LGHNA and CDR2 YSLEER. Written as DNA, the CDR3 is TGCGCCAGCAGCCAAGAGCGGAGGGGCTCCTACAATGAGCAGTTCTTC. The encoded protein is CASSQERRGSYNEQFF.

The chain is built from TRBV5-4 and TRBJ1-1, with D possibly TRBD1 on 5 matching bases. There are 15 residues in the CDR3. The V gene lost 4 bases and the J gene lost 0 bases, with 13 bases spanning the gap. The germline V gene encodes CDR1 SGHNT and CDR2 YYREEE (reference sequence). The CDR3 here is CASSESTEVNTEAFF. The CDR3 DNA is TGTGCCAGCAGCGAATCGACAGAGGTGAACACTGAAGCTTTCTTT. Drawing the rest from reference TRBV5-4 and TRBJ1-1, the complete variable domain is ETGVTQSPTHLIKTRGQQVTLRCSSQSGHNTVSWYQQALGQGPQFIFQYYREEENGRGNFPPRFSGLQFPNYSSELNVNALELDDSALYLCASSESTEVNTEAFFGQGTRLTVV.

The chain uses TRBV28 and TRBJ2-1, with 8 bases identical to TRBD2. From germline, CDR1 is MDHEN and CDR2 SYDVKM. The CDR3 runs to 15 residues. Trimming at V came to 5 bases and at J to 2 bases, leaving 5 bases not matched to a gene. CDR3 sequence (DNA): TGTGCCAGCAGTAAAGCGGGAGAAGCCTACAATGAGCAGTTCTTC. It is translated as CASSKAGEAYNEQFF.

The chain links TRBV29-1 to TRBJ2-7, with 8 bases lining up with TRBD1. This CDR3 contains 16 residues. The junction had 16 bases not matched to a gene; V was cut back by 4 bases and J by 5 bases. CDR1 SQVTM and CDR2 ANQGSEA come from the germline V gene. CDR3 nucleotide sequence: TGCAGCGTTGTACAGGGGGTTCCTAACCTCCTACACGAGCAGTACTTC. It yields the protein CSVVQGVPNLLHEQYF.

The V call is TRBV4-3, the J call TRBJ1-3, with 9 bases identical to TRBD1. The germline CDR1 and CDR2 sequences are LGHNA and YSLEER. CDR3 length equals 16 residues. Trimming at V came to 2 bases and at J to 2 bases, leaving 4 bases not matched to a gene. This chain's CDR3 is CASSQQDRGPGNTIYF. CDR3 in DNA: TGCGCCAGCAGCCAACAGGACAGGGGACCTGGAAACACCATATATTTT.

The V and J genes are TRBV19 and TRBJ2-5; 9 bases agree with TRBD2. The CDR3 loop spans 15 amino acids. CDR1 and CDR2 (germline): LNHDA, SQIVND (reference sequence). Trimming at V came to 3 bases and at J to 1 base, leaving 3 bases not matched to a gene. The CDR3 region is CASSILAGFQETQYF. Here the CDR3 DNA reads TGTGCCAGTAGTATCCTAGCGGGGTTCCAAGAGACCCAGTACTTC.

The CDR3 DNA sequence: TGCGCCAGCAGCTGGTCCGGGACAGGGGGCGGTGAGACCCAGTACTTC. Its translation: CASSWSGTGGGETQYF. The chain joins TRBV5-1 to TRBJ2-5; TRBD1 matches 12 bases. Germline values: CDR1 SGHRS, CDR2 YFSETQ. The CDR3 extends over 16 amino acids. V lost 3 bases and J lost 5; bases outside the gene matches: 8.

Regarding this clone: One junction end disagrees with the germline gene, perhaps due to a read error. The J gene is TRBJ2-1, the V gene TRBV2; TRBD2 agrees at 10 bases. CDR1 is SNHLY and CDR2 is FYNNEI in the germline V gene. The CDR3 extends over 15 amino acids. For the CDR3, the DNA is TGTGCCAGCAGGGAAGCGGGAGGGCCCTACAATGAGCAGTTCTTC. Translated, it gives CASREAGGPYNEQFF. The full variable domain, completed using reference TRBV2 and TRBJ2-1, is EPEVTQTPSHQVTQMGQEVILRCVPISNHLYFYWYRQILGQKVEFLVSFYNNEISEKSEIFDDQFSVERPDGSNFTLKIRSTKLEDSAMYFCASREAGGPYNEQFFGPGTRLTVL.